This TCR beta chain was identified during a study of cytomegalovirus exposure and HLA in healthy donors. Study-wide results and limits: As confirmed in vitro, three CMV-associated chains were specific for CMV antigens.

Primers for the PCR totalled 60 Vbeta and 13 Jbeta. TCRdb's copy holds only in-frame clones and misses some; the assay was immunoSEQ multiplex PCR. The sample carries 150,000 to 200,000 clones, around 80% recorded once. Comment on this clone: Its antigen remains unidentified.

Trimming removed 2 bases from V and 4 bases from J; junction bases left unmatched: 3. Germline-derived CDR1 and CDR2 are SGHRS and YFSETQ. There are 15 residues in the CDR3. The chain is built from TRBV5-1 and TRBJ2-5; TRBD2 aligns across 12 bases. Sequencing was carried out using PBMCs. The source of this sequence is a woman aged 40 to 50 in good health and CMV-seronegative. CDR3 bases: TGCGCCAGCAGCTTCCAGACTAGCGGGAGAGAGACCCAGTACTTC. It codes for CASSFQTSGRETQYF.